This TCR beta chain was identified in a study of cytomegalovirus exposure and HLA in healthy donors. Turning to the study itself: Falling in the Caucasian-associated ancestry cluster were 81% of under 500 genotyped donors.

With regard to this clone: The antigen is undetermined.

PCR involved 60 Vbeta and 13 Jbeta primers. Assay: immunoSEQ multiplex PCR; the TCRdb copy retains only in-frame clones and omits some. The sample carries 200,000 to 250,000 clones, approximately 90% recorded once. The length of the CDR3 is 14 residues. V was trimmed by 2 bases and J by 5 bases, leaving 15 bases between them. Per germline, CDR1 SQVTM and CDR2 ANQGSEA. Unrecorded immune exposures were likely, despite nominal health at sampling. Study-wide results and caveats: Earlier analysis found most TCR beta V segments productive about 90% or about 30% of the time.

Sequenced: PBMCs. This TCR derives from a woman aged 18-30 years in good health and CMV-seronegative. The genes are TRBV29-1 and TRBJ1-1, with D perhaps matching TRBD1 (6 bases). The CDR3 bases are TGCAGCGTTGAATTCGCCAGGGGAGAGACTGAAGCTTTCTTT. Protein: CSVEFARGETEAFF. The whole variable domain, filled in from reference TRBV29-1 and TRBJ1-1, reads SAVISQKPSRDICQRGTSLTIQCQVDSQVTMMFWYRQQPGQSLTLIATANQGSEATYESGFVIDKFPISRPNLTFSTLTVSNMSPEDSSIYLCSVEFARGETEAFFGQGTRLTVV.